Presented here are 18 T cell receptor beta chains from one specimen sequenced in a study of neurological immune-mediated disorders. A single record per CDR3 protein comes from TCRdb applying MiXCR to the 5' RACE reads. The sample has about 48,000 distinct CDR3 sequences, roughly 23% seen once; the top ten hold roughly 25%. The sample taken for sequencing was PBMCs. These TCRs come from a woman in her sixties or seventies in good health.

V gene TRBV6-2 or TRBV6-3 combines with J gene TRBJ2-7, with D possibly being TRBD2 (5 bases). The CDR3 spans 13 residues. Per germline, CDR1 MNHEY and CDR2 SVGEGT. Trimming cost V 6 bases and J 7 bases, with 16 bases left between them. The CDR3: CASRPGSGREQYF. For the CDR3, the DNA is TGTGCCAGCAGGCCGGGATCGGGTCGGGAGCAGTACTTC.

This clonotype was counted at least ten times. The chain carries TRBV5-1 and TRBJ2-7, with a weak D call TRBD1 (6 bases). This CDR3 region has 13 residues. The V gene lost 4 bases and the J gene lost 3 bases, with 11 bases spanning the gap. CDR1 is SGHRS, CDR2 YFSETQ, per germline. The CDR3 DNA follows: TGCGCCAGCAGCGCCTTACAGGGCTACGAGCAGTACTTC. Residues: CASSALQGYEQYF.

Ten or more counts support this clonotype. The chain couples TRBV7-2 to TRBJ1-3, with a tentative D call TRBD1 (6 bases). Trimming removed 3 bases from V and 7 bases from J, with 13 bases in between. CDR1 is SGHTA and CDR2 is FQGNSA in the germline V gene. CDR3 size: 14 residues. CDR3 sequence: CASSLRRGANTIYF. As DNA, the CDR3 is TGTGCCAGCAGCTTGAGAAGGGGGGCGAACACCATATATTTT.

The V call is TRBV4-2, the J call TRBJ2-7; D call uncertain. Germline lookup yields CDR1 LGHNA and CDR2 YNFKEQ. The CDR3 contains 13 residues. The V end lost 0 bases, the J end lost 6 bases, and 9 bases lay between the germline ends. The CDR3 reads CASSQDRVAEQYF. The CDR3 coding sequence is TGTGCCAGCAGCCAAGATCGAGTCGCCGAGCAGTACTTC.

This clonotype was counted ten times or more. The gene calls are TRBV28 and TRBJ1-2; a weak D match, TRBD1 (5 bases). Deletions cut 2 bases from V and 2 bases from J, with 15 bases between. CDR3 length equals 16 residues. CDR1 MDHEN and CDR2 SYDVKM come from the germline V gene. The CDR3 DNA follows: TGTGCCAGCAGTTTAATTGCTCCGGGGGAGAACTATGGCTACACCTTC. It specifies CASSLIAPGENYGYTF.

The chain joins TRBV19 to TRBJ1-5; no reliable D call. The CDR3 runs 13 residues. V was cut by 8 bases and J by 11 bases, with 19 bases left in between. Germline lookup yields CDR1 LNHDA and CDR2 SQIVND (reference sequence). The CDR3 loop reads CASSAKPLAAQHF. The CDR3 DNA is TGTGCCAGTTCCGCAAAACCCCTGGCAGCCCAGCATTTT.

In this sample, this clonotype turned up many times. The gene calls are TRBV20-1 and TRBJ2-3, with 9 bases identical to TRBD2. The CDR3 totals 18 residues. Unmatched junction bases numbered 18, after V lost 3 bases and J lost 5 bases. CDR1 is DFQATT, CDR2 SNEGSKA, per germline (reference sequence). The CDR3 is CSASRGPAIAGAGDTQYF. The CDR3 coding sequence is TGCAGTGCTAGCAGGGGCCCCGCCATAGCGGGAGCGGGAGATACGCAGTATTTT.

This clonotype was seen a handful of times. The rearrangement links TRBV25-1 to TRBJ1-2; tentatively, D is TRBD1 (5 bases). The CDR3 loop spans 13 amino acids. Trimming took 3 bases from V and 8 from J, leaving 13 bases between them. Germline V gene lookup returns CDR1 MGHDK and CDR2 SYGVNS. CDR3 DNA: TGTGCCAGCAGTGAGCCGTGGGGGATCGGCTACACCTTC. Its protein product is CASSEPWGIGYTF.

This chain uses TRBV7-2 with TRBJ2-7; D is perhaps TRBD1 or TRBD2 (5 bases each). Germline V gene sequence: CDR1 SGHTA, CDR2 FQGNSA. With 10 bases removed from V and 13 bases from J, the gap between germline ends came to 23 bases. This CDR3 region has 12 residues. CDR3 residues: CAIDLGTNEYYF. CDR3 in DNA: TGTGCCATTGACTTGGGGACGAACGAGTATTACTTC.

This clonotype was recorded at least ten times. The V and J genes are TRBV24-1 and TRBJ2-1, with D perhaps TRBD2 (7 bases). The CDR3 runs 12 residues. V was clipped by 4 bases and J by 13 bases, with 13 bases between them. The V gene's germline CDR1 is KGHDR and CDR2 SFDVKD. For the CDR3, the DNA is TGTGCCACCAGTGAGGGGGGGCGGAATCAGTTCTTC. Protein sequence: CATSEGGRNQFF.

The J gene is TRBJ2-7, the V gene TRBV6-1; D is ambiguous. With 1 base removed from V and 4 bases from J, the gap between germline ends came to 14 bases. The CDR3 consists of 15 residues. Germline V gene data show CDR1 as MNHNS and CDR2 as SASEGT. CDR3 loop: CASSEEYPLVYEQYF. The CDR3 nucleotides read TGTGCCAGCAGTGAAGAGTATCCTCTCGTTTACGAGCAGTACTTC.

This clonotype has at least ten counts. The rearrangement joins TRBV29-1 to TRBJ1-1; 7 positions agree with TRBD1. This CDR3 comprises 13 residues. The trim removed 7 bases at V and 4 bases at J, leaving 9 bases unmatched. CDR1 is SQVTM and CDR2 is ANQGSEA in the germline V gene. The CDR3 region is CSDLRQGGTEAFF. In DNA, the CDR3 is TGCAGCGACTTGCGACAGGGTGGCACTGAAGCTTTCTTT.

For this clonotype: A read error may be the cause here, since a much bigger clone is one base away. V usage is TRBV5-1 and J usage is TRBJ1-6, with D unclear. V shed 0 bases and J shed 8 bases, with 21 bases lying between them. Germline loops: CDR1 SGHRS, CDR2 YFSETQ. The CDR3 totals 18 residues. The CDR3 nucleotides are TGCGCCAGCAGCTTGGTAACTCGGTACACATCTTGGGATTCACCCCTCCACTTT. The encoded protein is CASSLVTRYTSWDSPLHF.

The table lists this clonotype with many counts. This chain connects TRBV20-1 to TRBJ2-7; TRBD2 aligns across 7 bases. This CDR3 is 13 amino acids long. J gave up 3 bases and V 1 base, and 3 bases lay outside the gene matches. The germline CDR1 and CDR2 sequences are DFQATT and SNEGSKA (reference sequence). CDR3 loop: CSARGLADYEQYF. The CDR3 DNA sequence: TGCAGTGCTAGAGGCCTAGCGGACTACGAGCAGTACTTC.

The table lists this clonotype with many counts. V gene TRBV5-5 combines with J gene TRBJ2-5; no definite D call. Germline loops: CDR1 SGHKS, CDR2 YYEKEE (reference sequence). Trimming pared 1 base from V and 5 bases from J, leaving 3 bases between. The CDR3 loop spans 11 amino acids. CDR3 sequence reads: CASSLYETQYF. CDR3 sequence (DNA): TGTGCCAGCAGCTTGTATGAGACCCAGTACTTC.

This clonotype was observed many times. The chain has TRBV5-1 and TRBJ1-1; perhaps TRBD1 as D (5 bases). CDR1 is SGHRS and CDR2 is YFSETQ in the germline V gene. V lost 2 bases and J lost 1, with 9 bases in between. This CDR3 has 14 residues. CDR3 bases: TGCGCCAGCAGCTTTCAGGGCGGGAACACTGAAGCTTTCTTT. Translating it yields CASSFQGGNTEAFF.

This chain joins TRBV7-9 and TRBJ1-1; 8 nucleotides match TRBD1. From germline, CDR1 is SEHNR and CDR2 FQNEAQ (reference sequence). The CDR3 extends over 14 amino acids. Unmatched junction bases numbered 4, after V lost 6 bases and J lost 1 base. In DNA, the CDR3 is TGTGCCAGCAGAACCGGGACAGGGAACACTGAAGCTTTCTTT. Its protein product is CASRTGTGNTEAFF.

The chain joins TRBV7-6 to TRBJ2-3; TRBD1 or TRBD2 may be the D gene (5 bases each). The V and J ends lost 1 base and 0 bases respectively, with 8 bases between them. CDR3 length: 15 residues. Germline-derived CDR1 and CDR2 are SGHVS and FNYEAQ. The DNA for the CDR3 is TGTGCCAGCAGCTTAGGGGGACGTAGCACAGATACGCAGTATTTT. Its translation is CASSLGGRSTDTQYF.